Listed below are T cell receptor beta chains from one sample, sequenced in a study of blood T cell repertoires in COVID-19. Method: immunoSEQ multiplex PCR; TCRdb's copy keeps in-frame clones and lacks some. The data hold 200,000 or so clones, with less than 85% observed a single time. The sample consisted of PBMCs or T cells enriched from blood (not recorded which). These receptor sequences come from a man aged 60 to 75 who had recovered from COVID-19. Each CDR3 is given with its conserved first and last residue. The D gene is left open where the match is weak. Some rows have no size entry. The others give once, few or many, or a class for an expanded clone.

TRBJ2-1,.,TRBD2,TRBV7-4,TGTGCCAGCAGGGGGAGAGGGGGACTAGCGGGACCGAGCTCCTACAATGAGCAGTTCTTC,CASRGRGGLAGPSSYNEQFF
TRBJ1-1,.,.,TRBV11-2,TGTGCCAGCAGCTTAGTCACAGTAGACACTGAAGCTTTCTTT,CASSLVTVDTEAFF
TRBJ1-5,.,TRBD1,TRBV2,TGTGCCAGCAGCGGGACAGGGAGGGGCAATCAGCCCCAGCATTTT,CASSGTGRGNQPQHF
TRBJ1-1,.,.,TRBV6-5,TGTGCCAGCAGTTACTCGCCCCCCGGTAGCTACACTGAAGCTTTCTTT,CASSYSPPGSYTEAFF
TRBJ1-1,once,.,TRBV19,TGTGCCAGTAGCTGGACATGGAACACTGAAGCTTTCTTT,CASSWTWNTEAFF
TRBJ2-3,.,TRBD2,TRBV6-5,TGTGCCAGCAGCTCCGGGACTAGCACGCAGTATTTT,CASSSGTSTQYF
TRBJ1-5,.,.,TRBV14,TGTGCCAGCAGCCGATCAGGGGTAGGGCAGCCCCAGCATTTT,CASSRSGVGQPQHF
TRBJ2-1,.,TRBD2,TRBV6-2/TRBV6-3,TGTGCCAGCAGTTATCGGCGGGGGATTGACAATGAGCAGTTCTTC,CASSYRRGIDNEQFF
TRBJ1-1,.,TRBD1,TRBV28,TGTGCCAGCAGTGCGGACAGGGGGCTCACTGAAGCTTTCTTT,CASSADRGLTEAFF
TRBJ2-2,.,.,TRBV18,TGTGCCAGCTCACCATTTAAAACAGGGAGTACCGGGGAGCTGTTTTTT,CASSPFKTGSTGELFF
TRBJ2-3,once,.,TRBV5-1,TGCGCCAGCGGCAGCGGTAGCACAGATACGCAGTATTTT,CASGSGSTDTQYF
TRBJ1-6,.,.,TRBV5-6,TGTGCCAGCAGCTTTGACAGGTCCAATTCACCCCTCCACTTT,CASSFDRSNSPLHF
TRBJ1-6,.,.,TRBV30,TGTGCCTGGAGTTCAGGGGCCCTTTTCTATAATTCACCCCTCCACTTT,CAWSSGALFYNSPLHF
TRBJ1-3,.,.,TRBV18,TGTGCCAGCTCACCACCAGCAGGTCGTAGCACCATATATTTT,CASSPPAGRSTIYF
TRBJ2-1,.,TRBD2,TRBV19,TGTGCCAGTAGTACTAGCGGGGCCAGCTCCTACAATGAGCAGTTCTTC,CASSTSGASSYNEQFF
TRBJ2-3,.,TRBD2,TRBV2,TGTGCCAGCAGTCGGGGGGTAGATACGCAGTATTTT,CASSRGVDTQYF
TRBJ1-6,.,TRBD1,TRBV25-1,TGTGCCAGCAGTGAACCAGGGGGTCCACCCCTCCACTTT,CASSEPGGPPLHF
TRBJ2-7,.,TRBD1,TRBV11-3,TGTGCCAGCAGCTTAGTGCGGGACAGGAGGATACCCTACGAGCAGTACTTC,CASSLVRDRRIPYEQYF
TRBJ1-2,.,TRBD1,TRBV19,TGTGCCAGTGTGGAGGACAGGGGCGACTATGGCTACACCTTC,CASVEDRGDYGYTF
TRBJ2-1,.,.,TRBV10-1,TGCGCCAGCAGTGAGTCGTCAGACTCCTACAATGAGCAGTTCTTC,CASSESSDSYNEQFF
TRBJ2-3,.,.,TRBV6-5,TGTGCCAGCAGTTACCGCAGTTTAGATACGCAGTATTTT,CASSYRSLDTQYF
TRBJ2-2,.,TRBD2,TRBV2,TGTGCCAGCATTATGGCGGGGGGTGGCACCGGGGAGCTGTTTTTT,CASIMAGGGTGELFF
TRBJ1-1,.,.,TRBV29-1,TGCAGCGTTGAAGATTCCGGGGTGAACACTGAAGCTTTCTTT,CSVEDSGVNTEAFF
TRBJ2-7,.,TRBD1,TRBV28,TGTGCCAGCAGGGGAACAGGGGGCCACGAGCAGTACTTC,CASRGTGGHEQYF
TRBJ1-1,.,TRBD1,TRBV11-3,TGTGCCAGCAGTACCAACGCAGGGGGCAACACTGAAGCTTTCTTT,CASSTNAGGNTEAFF
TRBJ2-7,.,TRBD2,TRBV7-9,TGTGCCAGCAGCTTTTGGACTAGCGGCTCCTACGAGCAGTACTTC,CASSFWTSGSYEQYF
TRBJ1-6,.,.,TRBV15,TGTGCCACCAGGGACAGTGTAAATTCACCCCTCCACTTT,CATRDSVNSPLHF
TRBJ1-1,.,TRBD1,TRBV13,TGTGCCAGCAGCAGGACAGGGAACACTGAAGCTTTCTTT,CASSRTGNTEAFF
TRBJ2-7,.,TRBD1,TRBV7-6,TGTGCCAGCAGCCTCACCGGGACAGGGACCTACGAGCAGTACTTC,CASSLTGTGTYEQYF
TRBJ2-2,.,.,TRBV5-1,TGCGCCAGCAAGAGACTTCCTAACACCGGGGAGCTGTTTTTT,CASKRLPNTGELFF
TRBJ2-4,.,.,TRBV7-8,TGTGCCAGCAGCTCGCACAGGACACTGCTAAGGTTATCAGCCAAAAACATTCAGTACTTC,CASSSHRTLLRLSAKNIQYF
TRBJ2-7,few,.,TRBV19,TGTGCCAGATGGGAGGCATCCCCTTACGAGCAGTACTTC,CARWEASPYEQYF
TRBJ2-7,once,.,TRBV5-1,TGCGCCAGCAGCATACAGGGCTACGAGCAGTACTTC,CASSIQGYEQYF
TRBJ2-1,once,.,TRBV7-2,TGTGCCAGCAGCGAACGACGGGGGTCAAATGAGCAGTTCTTC,CASSERRGSNEQFF
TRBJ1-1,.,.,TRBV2,TGTGCCAGCAGGGAGTTTCAAAAGAACACTGAAGCTTTCTTT,CASREFQKNTEAFF
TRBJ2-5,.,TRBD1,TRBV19,TGTGCCAGTAGTATGGGACAGGGATCAGAGACCCAGTACTTC,CASSMGQGSETQYF
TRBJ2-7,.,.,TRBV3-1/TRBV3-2,TGTGCCAGCAGCCAGGCCGGGTTCGCTGCGTCCCACGAGCAGTACTTC,CASSQAGFAASHEQYF
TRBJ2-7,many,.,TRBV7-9,TGTGCCAGCAGTTCTCAGACCTACGAGCAGTACTTC,CASSSQTYEQYF
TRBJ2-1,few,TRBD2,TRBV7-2,TGTGCCAGCAGCTTAGGTAGCGGGGGGGCGTACAATGAGCAGTTCTTC,CASSLGSGGAYNEQFF
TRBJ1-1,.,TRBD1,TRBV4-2,TGTGCCAGCAGCCTTGCCGGGACAGGGTCCACTGAAGCTTTCTTT,CASSLAGTGSTEAFF
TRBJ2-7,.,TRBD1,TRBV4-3,TGCGCCAGCAGCCACAGGACAGGGGAAGGCTACGAGCAGTACTTC,CASSHRTGEGYEQYF
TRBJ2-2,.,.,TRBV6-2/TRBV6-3,TGTGCCAGCAGTTACTCGACAGGATCGAACACCGGGGAGCTGTTTTTT,CASSYSTGSNTGELFF
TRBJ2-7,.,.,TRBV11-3,TGTGCCAGCACCAGATACAGCTCCTACGAGCAGTACTTC,CASTRYSSYEQYF
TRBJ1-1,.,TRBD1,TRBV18,TGTGCCAGCTCACCACCTACAGGGGCCCCTGAAGCTTTCTTT,CASSPPTGAPEAFF
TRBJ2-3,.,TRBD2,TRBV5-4,TGTGCCAGCAGTGCGGGGGGGCAGGGTCCCCCCGATACGCAGTATTTT,CASSAGGQGPPDTQYF
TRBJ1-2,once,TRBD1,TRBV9,TGTGCCAGCAGCGTAGGTCGGGACAGGGGGCCACTTAACTATGGCTACACCTTC,CASSVGRDRGPLNYGYTF
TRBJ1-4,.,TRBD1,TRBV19,TGTGCCAGTAGTAAAAACAGGGGAGAAAATGAAAAACTGTTTTTT,CASSKNRGENEKLFF
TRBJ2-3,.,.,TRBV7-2,TGTGCCAGCAGCTTAAGACAGGGAGGAACTGGAGATACGCAGTATTTT,CASSLRQGGTGDTQYF
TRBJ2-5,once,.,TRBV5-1,TGCGCCAGCAGCTTTGGGTCGGGGGAGACCCAGTACTTC,CASSFGSGETQYF
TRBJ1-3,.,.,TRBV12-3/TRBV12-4,TGTGCCAGCAGCCACGGGGACACCATATATTTT,CASSHGDTIYF
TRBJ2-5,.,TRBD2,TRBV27,TGTGCCAGCAGTTTAAATGGAGGGCAGGGAGGGAGAGAGACCCAGTACTTC,CASSLNGGQGGRETQYF
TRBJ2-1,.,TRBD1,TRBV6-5,TGTGCCAGCAGTTACTCGTCCAGGGGGCCCTACAATGAGCAGTTCTTC,CASSYSSRGPYNEQFF
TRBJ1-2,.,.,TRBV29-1,TGCAGCGTTGATGAGGGCCGAAACTATGGCTACACCTTC,CSVDEGRNYGYTF
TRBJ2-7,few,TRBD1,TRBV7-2,TGTGCCAGCAGCTTCGGACAGGGTTTTCCCGAGCAGTACTTC,CASSFGQGFPEQYF